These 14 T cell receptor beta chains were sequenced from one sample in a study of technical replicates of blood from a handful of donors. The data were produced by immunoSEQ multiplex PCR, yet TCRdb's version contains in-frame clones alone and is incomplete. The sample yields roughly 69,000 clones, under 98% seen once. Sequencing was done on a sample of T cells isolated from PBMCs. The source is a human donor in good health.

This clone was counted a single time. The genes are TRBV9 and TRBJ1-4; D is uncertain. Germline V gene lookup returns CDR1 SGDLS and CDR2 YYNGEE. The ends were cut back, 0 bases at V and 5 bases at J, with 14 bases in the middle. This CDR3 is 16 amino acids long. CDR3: CASSVEPSGLNEKLFF. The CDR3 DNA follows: TGTGCCAGCAGCGTAGAGCCCAGCGGATTAAATGAAAAACTGTTTTTT.

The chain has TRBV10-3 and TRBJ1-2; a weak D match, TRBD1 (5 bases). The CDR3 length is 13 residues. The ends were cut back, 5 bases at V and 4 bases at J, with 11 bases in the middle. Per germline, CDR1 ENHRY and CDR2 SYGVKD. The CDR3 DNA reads TGTGCCATCAGTAACAGGAGAGGCTATGGCTACACCTTC. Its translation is CAISNRRGYGYTF.

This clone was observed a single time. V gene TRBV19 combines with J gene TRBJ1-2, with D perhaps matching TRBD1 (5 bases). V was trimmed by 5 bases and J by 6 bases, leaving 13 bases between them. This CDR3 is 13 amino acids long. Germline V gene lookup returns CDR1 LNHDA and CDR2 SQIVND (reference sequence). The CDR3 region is CASSAGVADGYTF. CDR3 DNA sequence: TGTGCCAGTAGTGCGGGGGTCGCCGATGGCTACACCTTC. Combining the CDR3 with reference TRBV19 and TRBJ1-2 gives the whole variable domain DGGITQSPKYLFRKEGQNVTLSCEQNLNHDAMYWYRQDPGQGLRLIYYSQIVNDFQKGDIAEGYSVSREKKESFPLTVTSAQKNPTAFYLCASSAGVADGYTFGSGTRLTVV.

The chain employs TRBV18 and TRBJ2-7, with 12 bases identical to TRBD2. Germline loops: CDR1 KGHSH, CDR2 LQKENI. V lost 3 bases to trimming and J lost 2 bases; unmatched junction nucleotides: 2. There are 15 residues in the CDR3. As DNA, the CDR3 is TGTGCCAGCTCACCTAGGACTAGCGGGGCCTACGAGCAGTACTTC. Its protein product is CASSPRTSGAYEQYF.

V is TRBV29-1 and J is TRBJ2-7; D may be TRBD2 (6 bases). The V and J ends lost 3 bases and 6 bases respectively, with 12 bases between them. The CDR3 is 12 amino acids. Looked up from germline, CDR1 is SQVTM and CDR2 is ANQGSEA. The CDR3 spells CSVEDGSGEQYF. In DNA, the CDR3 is TGCAGCGTTGAGGACGGGAGTGGCGAGCAGTACTTC.

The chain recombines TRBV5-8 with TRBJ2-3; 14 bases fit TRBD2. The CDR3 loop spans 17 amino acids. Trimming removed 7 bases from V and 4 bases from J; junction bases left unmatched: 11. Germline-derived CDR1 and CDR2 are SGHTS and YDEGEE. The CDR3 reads CASLPGTSGSWADTQYF. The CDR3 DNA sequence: TGTGCCAGCCTACCCGGGACTAGCGGGAGTTGGGCAGATACGCAGTATTTT.

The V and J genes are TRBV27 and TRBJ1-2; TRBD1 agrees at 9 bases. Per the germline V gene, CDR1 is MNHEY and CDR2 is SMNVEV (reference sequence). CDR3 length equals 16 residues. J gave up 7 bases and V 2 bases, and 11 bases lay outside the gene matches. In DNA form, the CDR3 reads TGTGCCAGCAGTTTAACCGGGACAGGGTTTCCTCTTGGCTACACCTTC. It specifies CASSLTGTGFPLGYTF.

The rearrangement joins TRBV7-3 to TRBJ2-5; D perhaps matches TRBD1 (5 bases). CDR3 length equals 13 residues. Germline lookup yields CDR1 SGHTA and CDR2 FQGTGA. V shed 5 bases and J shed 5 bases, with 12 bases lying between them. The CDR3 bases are TGTGCCAGCAGCCCAGCAGGGCGGGAGACCCAGTACTTC. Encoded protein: CASSPAGRETQYF.

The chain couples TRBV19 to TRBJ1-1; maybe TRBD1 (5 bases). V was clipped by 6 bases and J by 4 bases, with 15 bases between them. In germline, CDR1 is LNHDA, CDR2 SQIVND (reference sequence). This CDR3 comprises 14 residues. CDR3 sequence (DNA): TGTGCCAGTAGCCTCTGGGGGGACGGCACTGAAGCTTTCTTT. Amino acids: CASSLWGDGTEAFF.

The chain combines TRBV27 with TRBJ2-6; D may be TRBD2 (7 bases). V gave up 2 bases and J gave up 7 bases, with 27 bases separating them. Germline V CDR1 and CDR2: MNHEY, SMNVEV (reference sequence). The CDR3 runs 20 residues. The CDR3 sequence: CASSLAPTGGTILGANVLTF. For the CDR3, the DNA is TGTGCCAGCAGTTTAGCCCCGACAGGAGGGACTATTCTGGGCGCCAACGTCCTGACTTTC.

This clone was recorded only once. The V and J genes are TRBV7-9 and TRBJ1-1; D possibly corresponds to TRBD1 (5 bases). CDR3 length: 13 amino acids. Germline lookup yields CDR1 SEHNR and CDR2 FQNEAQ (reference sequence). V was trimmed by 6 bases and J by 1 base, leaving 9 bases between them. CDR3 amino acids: CASRDTGNTEAFF. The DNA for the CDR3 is TGTGCCAGCAGGGACACAGGGAACACTGAAGCTTTCTTT.

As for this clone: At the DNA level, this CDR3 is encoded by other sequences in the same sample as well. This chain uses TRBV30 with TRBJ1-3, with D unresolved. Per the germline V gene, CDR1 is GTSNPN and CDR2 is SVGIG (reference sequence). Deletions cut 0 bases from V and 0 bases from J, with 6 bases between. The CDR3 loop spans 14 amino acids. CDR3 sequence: CAWSVAYSGNTIYF. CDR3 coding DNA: TGTGCCTGGAGTGTAGCCTACTCTGGAAACACCATATATTTT.

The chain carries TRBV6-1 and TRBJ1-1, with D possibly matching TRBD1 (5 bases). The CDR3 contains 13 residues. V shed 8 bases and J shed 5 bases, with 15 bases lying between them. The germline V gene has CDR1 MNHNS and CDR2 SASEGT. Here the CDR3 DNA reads TGTGCCAGCGGGGGGACCTTAAGTACTGAAGCTTTCTTT. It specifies CASGGTLSTEAFF.

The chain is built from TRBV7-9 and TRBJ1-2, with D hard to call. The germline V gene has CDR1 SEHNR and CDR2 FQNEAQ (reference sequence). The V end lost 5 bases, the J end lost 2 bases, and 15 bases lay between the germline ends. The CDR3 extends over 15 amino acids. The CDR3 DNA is TGTGCCAGCAGCGTAGATGGACTCCTAAACTATGGCTACACCTTC. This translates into CASSVDGLLNYGYTF. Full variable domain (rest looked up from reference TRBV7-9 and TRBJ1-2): DTGVSQNPRHKITKRGQNVTFRCDPISEHNRLYWYRQTLGQGPEFLTYFQNEAQLEKSRLLSDRFSAERPKGSFSTLEIQRTEQGDSAMYLCASSVDGLLNYGYTFGSGTRLTVV.